The sequence of this T cell receptor (beta chain) was determined in a study of shared clonotypes between healthy human individuals. Study overall: Two female and three male donors aged 18 to 49 were enrolled.

The authors' processing: Owing to the provision of junction-only sequences devoid of quality scores by immunoSEQ, filtering differed. Sequencing was performed with immunoSEQ multiplex PCR; in TCRdb, only in-frame clones are kept and a portion is missing. V, J and clone size were drawn from that table, and D and trimming were deduced from the DNA. The table has some 2 million clones, about 95% seen once; the top ten hold 1% to 1.5%. This clone was observed a few times. Naive CD8 populations comprised CD45RO-negative cells positively selected for CCR7, excluding terminally differentiated effector memory CD45RA+ cells. Those who donated, Caucasian adults without exception, all lived in Nashville, Tennessee. Sequencing used naive CD8+ T cells sorted from blood. The receptor's source is a young man in good health.

For the CDR3, the DNA is TGCAGCGTTTGGTTCGATGGCTACACCTTC. It translates to CSVWFDGYTF. The V and J genes are TRBV29-1 and TRBJ1-2; D is undetermined. Germline V gives CDR1 SQVTM, CDR2 ANQGSEA. V lost 5 bases and J lost 6, with 7 bases in between. The CDR3 length is 10 residues.